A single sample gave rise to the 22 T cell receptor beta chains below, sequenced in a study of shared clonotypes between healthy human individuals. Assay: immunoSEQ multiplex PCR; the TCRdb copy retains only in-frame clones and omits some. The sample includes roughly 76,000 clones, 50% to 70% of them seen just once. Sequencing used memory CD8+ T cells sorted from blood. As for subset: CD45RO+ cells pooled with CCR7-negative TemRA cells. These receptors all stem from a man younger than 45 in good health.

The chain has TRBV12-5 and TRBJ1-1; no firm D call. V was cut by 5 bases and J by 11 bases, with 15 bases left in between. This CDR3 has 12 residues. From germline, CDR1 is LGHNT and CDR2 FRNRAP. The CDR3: CASGGFDTSAFF. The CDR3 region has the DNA TGTGCTAGTGGTGGATTTGACACTAGCGCTTTCTTT. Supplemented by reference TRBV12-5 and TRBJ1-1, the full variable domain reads DARVTQTPRHKVTEMGQEVTMRCQPILGHNTVFWYRQTMMQGLELLAYFRNRAPLDDSGMPKDRFSAEMPDATLATLKIQPSEPRDSAVYFCASGGFDTSAFFGQGTRLTVV.

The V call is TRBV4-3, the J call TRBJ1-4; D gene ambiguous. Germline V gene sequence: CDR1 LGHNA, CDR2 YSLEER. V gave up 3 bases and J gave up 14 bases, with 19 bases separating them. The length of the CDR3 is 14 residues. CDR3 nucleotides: TGCGCCAGCAGCCAGGAGGTCCTCACCGGGTCCCTGTTTTTT. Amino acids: CASSQEVLTGSLFF.

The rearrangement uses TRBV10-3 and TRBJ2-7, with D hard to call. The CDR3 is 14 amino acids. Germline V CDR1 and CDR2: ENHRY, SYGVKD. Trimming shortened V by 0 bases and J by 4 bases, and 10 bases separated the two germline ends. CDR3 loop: CAISESVSKYEQYF. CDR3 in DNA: TGTGCCATCAGTGAGTCGGTGTCCAAATACGAGCAGTACTTC.

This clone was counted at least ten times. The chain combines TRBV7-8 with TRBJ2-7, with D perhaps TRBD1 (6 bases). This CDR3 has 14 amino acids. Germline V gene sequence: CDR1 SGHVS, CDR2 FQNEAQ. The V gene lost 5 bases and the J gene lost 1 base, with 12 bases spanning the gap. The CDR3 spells CASSPPGTSYEQYF. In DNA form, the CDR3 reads TGTGCCAGCAGCCCGCCCGGGACATCCTACGAGCAGTACTTC.

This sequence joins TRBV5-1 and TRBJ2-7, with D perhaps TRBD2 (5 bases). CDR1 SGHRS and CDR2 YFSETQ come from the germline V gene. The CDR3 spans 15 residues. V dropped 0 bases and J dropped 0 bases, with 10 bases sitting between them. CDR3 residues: CASSLAGISSYEQYF. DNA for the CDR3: TGCGCCAGCAGCTTGGCCGGGATTAGCTCCTACGAGCAGTACTTC.

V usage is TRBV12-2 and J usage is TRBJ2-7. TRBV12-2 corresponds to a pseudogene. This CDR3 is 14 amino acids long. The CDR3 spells CASRLGGCVYEQYF. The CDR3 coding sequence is TGTGCAAGTCGCTTAGGGGGTTGTGTCTACGAGCAGTACTTC.

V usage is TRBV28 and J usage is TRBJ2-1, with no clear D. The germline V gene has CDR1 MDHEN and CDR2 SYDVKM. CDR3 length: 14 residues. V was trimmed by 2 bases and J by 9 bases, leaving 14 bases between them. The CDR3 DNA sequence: TGTGCCAGCAGTTTAGATGCGGTCGAGGTTGAGCAGTTCTTC. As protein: CASSLDAVEVEQFF.

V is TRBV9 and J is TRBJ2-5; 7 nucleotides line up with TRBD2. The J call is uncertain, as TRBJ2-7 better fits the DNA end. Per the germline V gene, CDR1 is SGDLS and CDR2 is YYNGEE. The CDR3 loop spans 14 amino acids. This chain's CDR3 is CASSPGTTDYEQYF. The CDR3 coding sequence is TGTGCCAGCAGCCCAGGGACTACCGACTACGAGCAGTACTTC.

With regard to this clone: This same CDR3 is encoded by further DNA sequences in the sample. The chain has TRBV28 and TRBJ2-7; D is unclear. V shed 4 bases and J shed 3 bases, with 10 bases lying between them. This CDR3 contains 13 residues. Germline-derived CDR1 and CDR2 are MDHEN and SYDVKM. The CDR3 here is CASSSGTSYEQYF. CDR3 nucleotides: TGTGCCAGCAGTTCGGGCACCAGCTACGAGCAGTACTTC.

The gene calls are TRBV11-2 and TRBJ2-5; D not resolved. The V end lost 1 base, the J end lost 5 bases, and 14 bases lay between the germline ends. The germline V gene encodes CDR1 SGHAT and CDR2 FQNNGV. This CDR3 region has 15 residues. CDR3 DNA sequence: TGTGCCAGCAGCTTAGGGGGTAGTGTTTTGGAGACCCAGTACTTC. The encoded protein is CASSLGGSVLETQYF.

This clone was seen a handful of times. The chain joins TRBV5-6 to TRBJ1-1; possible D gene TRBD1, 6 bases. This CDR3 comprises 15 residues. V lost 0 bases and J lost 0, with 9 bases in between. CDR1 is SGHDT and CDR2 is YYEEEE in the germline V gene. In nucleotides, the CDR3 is TGTGCCAGCAGCTTGGCACAGGGAATGAACACTGAAGCTTTCTTT. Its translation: CASSLAQGMNTEAFF.

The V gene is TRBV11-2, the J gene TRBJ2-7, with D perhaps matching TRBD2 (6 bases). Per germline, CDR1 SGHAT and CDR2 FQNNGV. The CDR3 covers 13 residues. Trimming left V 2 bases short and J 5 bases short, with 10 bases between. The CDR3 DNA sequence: TGTGCCAGCAGCTTACTCGGGGGTCACGAGCAGTACTTC. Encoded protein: CASSLLGGHEQYF.

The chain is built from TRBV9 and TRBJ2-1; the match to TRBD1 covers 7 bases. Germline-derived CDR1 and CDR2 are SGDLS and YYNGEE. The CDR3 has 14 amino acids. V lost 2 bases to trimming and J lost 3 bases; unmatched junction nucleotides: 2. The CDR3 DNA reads TGTGCCAGCAGCGTCGGGACAGACTACAATGAGCAGTTCTTC. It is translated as CASSVGTDYNEQFF.

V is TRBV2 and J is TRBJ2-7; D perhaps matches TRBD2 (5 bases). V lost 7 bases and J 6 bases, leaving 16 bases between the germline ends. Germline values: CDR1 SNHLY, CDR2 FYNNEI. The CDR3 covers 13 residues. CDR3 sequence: CASTPGLGVEQYF. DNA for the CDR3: TGTGCCAGCACTCCGGGGTTAGGAGTCGAGCAGTACTTC.

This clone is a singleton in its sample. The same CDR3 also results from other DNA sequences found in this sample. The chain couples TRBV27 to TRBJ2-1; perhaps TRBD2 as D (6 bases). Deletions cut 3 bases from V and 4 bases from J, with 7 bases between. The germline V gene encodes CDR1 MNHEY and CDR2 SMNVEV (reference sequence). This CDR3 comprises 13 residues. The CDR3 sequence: CASSLGGYNEQFF. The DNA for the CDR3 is TGTGCCAGCAGTTTGGGAGGATACAATGAGCAGTTCTTC.

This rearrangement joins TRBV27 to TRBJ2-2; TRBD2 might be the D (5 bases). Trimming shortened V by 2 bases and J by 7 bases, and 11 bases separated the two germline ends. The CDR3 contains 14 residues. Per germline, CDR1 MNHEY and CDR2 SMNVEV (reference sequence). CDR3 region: CASSLGLGSGELFF. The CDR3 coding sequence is TGTGCCAGCAGTTTAGGGCTAGGGAGCGGGGAGCTGTTTTTT.

CDR3 sequence reads: CASSLTGGPGNTIYF. The DNA of the CDR3 is TGTGCCAGCAGTTTAACGGGGGGCCCTGGAAACACCATATATTTT. The J gene is TRBJ1-3, the V gene TRBV27; the D gene is possibly TRBD1 (6 bases). V gave up 2 bases and J gave up 2 bases, with 10 bases separating them. CDR3 length: 15 amino acids. Looked up from germline, CDR1 is MNHEY and CDR2 is SMNVEV (reference sequence).

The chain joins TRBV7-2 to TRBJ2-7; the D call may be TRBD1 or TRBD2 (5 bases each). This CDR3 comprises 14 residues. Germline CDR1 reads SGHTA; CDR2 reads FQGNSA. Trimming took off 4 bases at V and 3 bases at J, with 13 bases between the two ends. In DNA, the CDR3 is TGTGCCAGCAGCTACCGGGACGGAAGCTACGAGCAGTACTTC. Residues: CASSYRDGSYEQYF.

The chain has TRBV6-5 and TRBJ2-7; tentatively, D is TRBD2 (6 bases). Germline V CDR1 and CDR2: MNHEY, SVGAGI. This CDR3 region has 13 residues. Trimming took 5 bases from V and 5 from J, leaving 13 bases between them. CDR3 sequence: CASSRSGGHEQYF. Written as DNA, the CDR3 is TGTGCCAGCAGTCGTAGCGGAGGTCACGAGCAGTACTTC.

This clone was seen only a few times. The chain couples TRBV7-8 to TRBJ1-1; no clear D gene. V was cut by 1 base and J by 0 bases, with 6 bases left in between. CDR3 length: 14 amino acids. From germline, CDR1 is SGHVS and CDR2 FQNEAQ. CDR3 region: CASSLGRLNTEAFF. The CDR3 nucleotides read TGTGCCAGCAGCTTAGGCAGGTTGAACACTGAAGCTTTCTTT.

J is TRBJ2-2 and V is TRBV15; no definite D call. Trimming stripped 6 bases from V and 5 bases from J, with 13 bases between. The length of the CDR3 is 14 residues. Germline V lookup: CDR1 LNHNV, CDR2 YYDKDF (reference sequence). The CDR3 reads CATRISAATGELFF. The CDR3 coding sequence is TGTGCCACCAGAATAAGTGCTGCGACCGGGGAGCTGTTTTTT.

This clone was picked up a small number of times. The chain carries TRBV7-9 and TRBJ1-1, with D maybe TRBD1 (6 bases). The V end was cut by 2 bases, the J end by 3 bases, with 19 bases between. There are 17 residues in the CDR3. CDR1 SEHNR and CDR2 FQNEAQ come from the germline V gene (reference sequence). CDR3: CASSLIRAGELDTEAFF. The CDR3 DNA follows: TGTGCCAGCAGCTTAATTCGGGCAGGGGAACTGGACACTGAAGCTTTCTTT.